This is a list of T cell receptor beta chains from one sample in a study of response to subunit inactivated influenza vaccine. MiXCR, applied by TCRdb to the RT-PCR reads, yields one record per CDR3 protein. The sample carries hundreds of thousands of distinct CDR3 sequences, approximately 7.6% recorded once. The material sequenced was PBMCs from blood, taken 23 months after vaccination. These receptors were collected from a man aged 50-75 years who received an inactivated influenza vaccine. Both conserved end residues are part of each CDR3. The order of the fields is J gene, D gene, V gene, clone size, CDR3 DNA, CDR3 protein. The D gene is left open where the match is weak. The size of a clone is reported for some rows only, either as once, few or many, or as a class for expanded clones.

TRBJ1-6 | TRBD1 | TRBV2 | many | TGTGCCAGCAGCCTGGGACAGAAGTATAATTCACCCCTCCACTTT | CASSLGQKYNSPLHF
TRBJ1-1 | NA | TRBV20-1 | NA | TGCAGTGCTAGCATACCGGGACCAACCAGCACTGAAGCTTTCTTT | CSASIPGPTSTEAFF
TRBJ2-5 | NA | TRBV4-2 | many | TGTGCCAGCAGCCAAGACAGGTTCCAAGAGACCCAGTACTTC | CASSQDRFQETQYF
TRBJ1-6 | TRBD1 | TRBV4-1 | few | TGCGCCAGCAGCCAAGGGGGACAGGGTACAGCTTCACCCCTCCACTTT | CASSQGGQGTASPLHF
TRBJ2-5 | NA | TRBV5-1 | NA | TGCGCCAGCAGCTTGGGTTCGGGTTTGGAGACCCAGTACTTC | CASSLGSGLETQYF
TRBJ2-5 | NA | TRBV9 | few | TGTGCCAGCAGCGTAGCTCACGGGTACGGCGCGGAGACCCAGTACTTC | CASSVAHGYGAETQYF
TRBJ2-3 | NA | TRBV12-3/TRBV12-4 | many | TGTGCCAGCAGACTTAGCGAAAATACGCAGTATTTT | CASRLSENTQYF
TRBJ1-4 | NA | TRBV20-1 | NA | TGCAGTGCTGCCCTGGGGGCTGATGAAAAACTGTTTTTT | CSAALGADEKLFF
TRBJ2-1 | NA | TRBV7-2 | few | TGTGCCAGCAGGTCGCGCGGGGTTGAGCAGTTCTTC | CASRSRGVEQFF
TRBJ1-1 | TRBD1 | TRBV7-6 | many | TGTGCCAGCAGCTTAGGTTCAGGGGGCGCGGGGAACACTGAAGCTTTCTTT | CASSLGSGGAGNTEAFF
TRBJ1-2 | NA | TRBV20-1 | few | TGCAGTGCTAGAGAGGGAACCTATGGCTACACCTTC | CSAREGTYGYTF
TRBJ2-1 | TRBD2 | TRBV20-1 | few | TGCAGTGCTAGAGATGGACTAGCGGGGAAATCGGAGCAGTTCTTC | CSARDGLAGKSEQFF
TRBJ1-2 | NA | TRBV3-1 | NA | TGTGCCAGCAGCCAACGGACACGTTCTGGCTACACCTTC | CASSQRTRSGYTF
TRBJ1-4 | TRBD1 | TRBV29-1 | NA | TGCAGCGGGATCGGGGGACAGGGAGGTGAAAAACTGTTTTTT | CSGIGGQGGEKLFF
TRBJ2-3 | NA | TRBV25-1 | few | TGTGCCAGCAGTCGTCTCGGGACGAGCACAGATACGCAGTATTTT | CASSRLGTSTDTQYF
TRBJ2-7 | NA | TRBV20-1 | many | TGCAGTGCTGCGGGGTGGGGCGACGAGCAGTACTTC | CSAAGWGDEQYF
TRBJ1-2 | NA | TRBV20-1 | NA | TGCAGTGCTAGAGATGTTGCAGCGGGCTTTGGCTACACCTTC | CSARDVAAGFGYTF
TRBJ2-2 | NA | TRBV3-1 | few | TGTGCCAGCAGCCAAGTCTGGGGAGGACGGGCGAACACCGGGGAGCTGTTTTTT | CASSQVWGGRANTGELFF
TRBJ2-3 | NA | TRBV5-1 | few | TGCGCCAGCAGCTTTACGGGGTACCGAGCAGATACGCAGTATTTT | CASSFTGYRADTQYF
TRBJ1-5 | NA | TRBV18 | few | TGTGCCAGCTCACCAAATAAAATAACCAGCAATCAGCCCCAGCATTTT | CASSPNKITSNQPQHF
TRBJ2-3 | NA | TRBV29-1 | many | TGCAGCGTTGCTATCGGAAGCACAGATACGCAGTATTTT | CSVAIGSTDTQYF
TRBJ1-5 | NA | TRBV20-1 | few | TGCAGTGCACTGGACAGCCCGAATCAGCCCCAGCATTTT | CSALDSPNQPQHF
TRBJ2-3 | NA | TRBV4-2 | few | TGTGCCAGCAGCCAATGGGGGCTAGCGGAATATGACACAGATACGCAGTATTTT | CASSQWGLAEYDTDTQYF
TRBJ2-7 | TRBD1 | TRBV4-2 | NA | TGTGCCAGCAGCCAAGATGGGACAGCCTCTGGGTACGAGCAGTACTTC | CASSQDGTASGYEQYF
TRBJ1-1 | NA | TRBV6-2/TRBV6-3 | NA | TGTGCCAGCAGTTCGACGCCGCGGACCCTCGCTTTCTTT | CASSSTPRTLAFF
TRBJ1-1 | NA | TRBV7-9 | NA | TGTGCCAGCAGCTTAGAGGGGGGAAGCACTGAAGCTTTCTTT | CASSLEGGSTEAFF
TRBJ2-7 | TRBD2 | TRBV7-2 | NA | TGTGCCAGCAGCCGAGGACTAGCGGCCACCTACGAGCAGTACTTC | CASSRGLAATYEQYF
TRBJ1-2 | NA | TRBV5-6 | NA | TGTGCCAGCAGCTTGGGGAAGTTTCACTATGGCTACACCTTC | CASSLGKFHYGYTF
TRBJ2-7 | TRBD1 | TRBV6-2/TRBV6-3 | few | TGTGCCAGCAGCCAATTACAGGGGATCTCCTACGAGCAGTACTTC | CASSQLQGISYEQYF
TRBJ2-2 | NA | TRBV6-1 | NA | TGTGCCAGCAGCCGGAGGGGGTCTGGCGGGGAGCTGTTTTTT | CASSRRGSGGELFF
TRBJ1-1 | NA | TRBV5-5 | few | TGTGCCAGCAGCTTGGATCCGGGTGGTGAAGCTTTCTTT | CASSLDPGGEAFF